These 3 T cell receptor beta chains share one sample of origin, sequenced in a study of blood T cells in healthy people across ages. Using a J-beta primer mix together with a sample-barcoded 5' primer, a second PCR was run for 7 to 11 cycles. A single record per CDR3 protein comes from TCRdb applying MiXCR to the 5' RACE reads. The repertoire consists of hundreds of thousands of distinct CDR3 sequences, with roughly 56% occurring once and the leading ten covering around 25%. Sequencing was carried out using blood. The receptors derive from a middle-aged man in good health.

The CDR3 DNA follows: TGTGCCAGCAGTGTGTTTGGGGCCTACGAGCAGTACTTC. Translated: CASSVFGAYEQYF. The rearrangement uses TRBV27 and TRBJ2-7; D is unclear. This CDR3 comprises 13 residues. V was shortened by 5 bases and J by 2 bases, with 10 bases between the two germline ends. CDR1 is MNHEY and CDR2 is SMNVEV in the germline V gene (reference sequence).

CDR3 sequence reads: CASGFRDPSRDEQFF. CDR3 DNA sequence: TGTGCTAGTGGTTTTCGGGACCCCTCTCGGGATGAGCAGTTCTTC. The V call is TRBV12-5, the J call TRBJ2-1; D is tentatively TRBD1 or TRBD2 (5 bases each). V was cut by 3 bases and J by 8 bases, with 17 bases left in between. Germline V gene sequence: CDR1 LGHNT, CDR2 FRNRAP. CDR3 length: 15 amino acids.

This chain uses TRBV9 with TRBJ2-6; the match to TRBD1 covers 8 bases. The CDR3 runs 15 residues. V trimming: 4 bases; J trimming: 10 bases; junction bases outside the gene matches: 10. Germline V gene sequence: CDR1 SGDLS, CDR2 YYNGEE. The CDR3 nucleotides read TGTGCCAGCAGCCCCCCCACAGGGGGGATAAACGTCCTGACTTTC. This sequence encodes CASSPPTGGINVLTF.